The 27 T cell receptor beta chains listed next were all sequenced from one sample in a study of human T cells and chemical hapten exposure. TCRdb reanalysed the RACE reads using MiXCR and keeps one entry per CDR3 protein. Of under 130,000 distinct CDR3 sequences in the sample, about 11% are singletons; the top ten hold approximately 3.5%. Time point given: patch test 1, 2 weeks after DPC sensitization. Indicated treatment: therapeutic diphenylcyclopropenone sensitization with weekly scalp DPC. This material consisted of whole blood, taken in connection with sensitization to the hapten diphenylcyclopropenone (DPC). These receptors all stem from a middle-aged woman with alopecia areata. Some clones in this sample may be carry-over from other donors' samples.

This chain connects TRBV20-1 to TRBJ2-7, with 10 nucleotides matching TRBD1. Trimming at V came to 1 base and at J to 5 bases, leaving 14 bases not matched to a gene. Germline lookup yields CDR1 DFQATT and CDR2 SNEGSKA (reference sequence). The length of the CDR3 is 17 residues. CDR3 sequence reads: CSARGTGGSQTGDEQYF. CDR3 DNA: TGCAGTGCTAGAGGGACAGGGGGTAGTCAAACTGGGGACGAGCAGTACTTC.

In this sample, this clonotype turned up many times. The chain is built from TRBV6-5 and TRBJ1-1, with D hard to call. This CDR3 has 13 amino acids. In germline, CDR1 is MNHEY, CDR2 SVGAGI. Trimming pared 5 bases from V and 7 bases from J, leaving 14 bases between. CDR3 in amino acids: CASSSPPGGEAFF. The CDR3 DNA is TGTGCCAGCAGTAGCCCTCCTGGAGGTGAAGCTTTCTTT.

The table lists this clonotype with a few counts. The rearrangement links TRBV11-3 to TRBJ2-5; D tentatively reads TRBD1 or TRBD2 (5 bases each). This CDR3 is built from 14 residues. V lost 3 bases, J lost 5 bases, and 13 bases lay in between. Germline V CDR1 and CDR2: SGHNT, YENEEA. This CDR3 reads CASSFSGARETQYF. Here the CDR3 DNA reads TGTGCCAGCAGCTTCTCCGGGGCCCGGGAGACCCAGTACTTC.

This clonotype turned up a few times. The CDR3 protein is CASTRLINYGYTF. For the CDR3, the DNA is TGTGCCAGCACCAGACTAATTAACTATGGCTACACCTTC. The chain uses TRBV12-3 or TRBV12-4 and TRBJ1-2, with D uncertain. The V end was cut by 7 bases, the J end by 1 base, with 10 bases between. The CDR3 length is 13 residues.

There are many counts of this clonotype. This chain joins TRBV19 and TRBJ2-5; D could derive from TRBD1 or TRBD2 (6 bases each). The CDR3 consists of 16 residues. Germline CDR1 LNHDA, CDR2 SQIVND (reference sequence). The V gene lost 7 bases and the J gene lost 5 bases, with 23 bases spanning the gap. CDR3 loop: CASKKGGAGPGETQYF. CDR3 nucleotide sequence: TGTGCCAGTAAAAAGGGGGGAGCGGGCCCCGGCGAGACCCAGTACTTC.

A few counts support this clonotype. DNA of the CDR3: TGTGCCAGCAGTTTAGGGAGCGGCCATTCACCCCTCCACTTT. This codes for CASSLGSGHSPLHF. This sequence joins TRBV12-3 or TRBV12-4 and TRBJ1-6; D gene ambiguous. V dropped 1 base and J dropped 8 bases, with 9 bases sitting between them. The CDR3 has 14 amino acids.

Many counts were recorded for this clonotype. The gene calls are TRBV23-1 and TRBJ1-2, with TRBD1 matching 9 bases. TRBV23-1 is recorded as an ORF, its role being uncertain. J lost 4 bases, V lost 4 bases, and 10 bases had no gene match. The CDR3 extends over 16 amino acids. This CDR3 is CASSRRPGQGAYGYTF. The CDR3 DNA reads TGCGCCAGCAGTCGTAGACCGGGACAGGGCGCCTATGGCTACACCTTC.

Ten or more counts support this clonotype. Germline is not matched at one junction end, which may reflect a read error. The chain recombines TRBV12-3 or TRBV12-4 with TRBJ1-2, with D possibly TRBD1 on 5 matching bases. The CDR3 length is 15 residues. The DNA for the CDR3 is TGTGCCAGCAGTATAGCGGGACGATCTAACTATGGCTACACCTTC. Encoded protein: CASSIAGRSNYGYTF.

The genes are TRBV5-4 and TRBJ2-1; D not resolved. The V end lost 0 bases, the J end lost 10 bases, and 11 bases lay between the germline ends. Germline values: CDR1 SGHNT, CDR2 YYREEE (reference sequence). The CDR3 sequence is 13 residues long. The CDR3 coding sequence is TGTGCCAGCAGCTTGGATCTCAACCGGGAGCAGTTCTTC. This gives the protein CASSLDLNREQFF.

This clonotype came up many times. The chain carries TRBV11-2 and TRBJ2-3, with 15 nucleotides matching TRBD2. The CDR3 is 17 residues long. After removal of 5 bases from V and 5 bases from J, the junction contained 8 bases not matched to a gene. CDR1 SGHAT and CDR2 FQNNGV come from the germline V gene. Here the CDR3 reads CASSPYGLAGGRDTQYF. In DNA form, the CDR3 reads TGTGCCAGCAGCCCGTACGGACTAGCGGGGGGGCGAGATACGCAGTATTTT.

This clonotype has a count of ten or more. The V gene is TRBV20-1, the J gene TRBJ2-7, with TRBD2 matching over 10 bases. V shed 3 bases and J 2 bases; nucleotides not matched to a gene: 13. From germline, CDR1 is DFQATT and CDR2 SNEGSKA (reference sequence). The CDR3 is made up of 17 amino acids. As DNA, the CDR3 is TGCAGTGCTAGTTGGTTCGGAGCGGGAGGGCCGGCCTACGAGCAGTACTTC. This sequence encodes CSASWFGAGGPAYEQYF.

This clonotype has just a few counts. The V gene is TRBV4-1, the J gene TRBJ1-1; weak D call: TRBD1 (6 bases). The CDR3 length is 14 residues. Germline V gene data show CDR1 as MGHRA and CDR2 as YSYEKL. V gave up 4 bases and J gave up 3 bases, with 12 bases separating them. The CDR3 DNA reads as TGCGCCAGCAGCCCCCGGGACACTCACACTGAAGCTTTCTTT. Its protein product is CASSPRDTHTEAFF.

This clonotype was recorded many times. V usage is TRBV7-6 and J usage is TRBJ1-2; possibly TRBD1 for D (6 bases). V dropped 1 base and J dropped 8 bases, with 14 bases sitting between them. The CDR3 sequence is 14 residues long. Germline assignment: CDR1 SGHVS and CDR2 FNYEAQ. This chain's CDR3 is CASSLGTAAGGYTF. The DNA of the CDR3 is TGTGCCAGCAGCTTAGGGACAGCAGCGGGCGGCTACACCTTC.

This clonotype was recorded at least ten times. This chain uses TRBV7-8 with TRBJ2-5; D call uncertain. The germline V gene encodes CDR1 SGHVS and CDR2 FQNEAQ. V was clipped by 0 bases and J by 5 bases, with 10 bases between them. This CDR3 has 14 amino acids. The CDR3 DNA reads TGTGCCAGCAGCTTAGCAGTATTTGGGGAGACCCAGTACTTC. Its protein is CASSLAVFGETQYF. Based on the CDR3 plus reference TRBV7-8 and TRBJ2-5, the full variable domain is GAGVSQSPRYKVAKRGQDVALRCDPISGHVSLFWYQQALGQGPEFLTYFQNEAQLDKSGLPSDRFFAERPEGSVSTLKIQRTQQEDSAVYLCASSLAVFGETQYFGPGTRLLVL.

The chain combines TRBV24-1 with TRBJ1-5, with D unresolved. V was shortened by 3 bases and J by 9 bases, with 8 bases between the two germline ends. This CDR3 contains 12 residues. CDR1 KGHDR and CDR2 SFDVKD come from the germline V gene. The CDR3 sequence is CATSDKSPPQHF. Here the CDR3 DNA reads TGTGCCACCAGTGATAAAAGTCCGCCCCAGCATTTT.

There are many counts of this clonotype. The J gene is TRBJ2-7, the V gene TRBV20-1, with TRBD1 matching 8 bases. CDR3 length: 13 residues. V shed 6 bases and J 5 bases; nucleotides not matched to a gene: 9. Germline loops: CDR1 DFQATT, CDR2 SNEGSKA (reference sequence). The CDR3 reads CSANTIQGDEQYF. The CDR3 DNA reads as TGCAGTGCCAATACAATACAGGGGGACGAGCAGTACTTC.

The chain has TRBV28 and TRBJ2-3; D perhaps matches TRBD2 (5 bases). The germline CDR1 and CDR2 sequences are MDHEN and SYDVKM. This CDR3 is 14 amino acids long. Trimming took off 5 bases at V and 4 bases at J, with 13 bases between the two ends. The CDR3 spells CASSLPRAADTQYF. The CDR3 bases are TGTGCCAGCAGTCTCCCGCGGGCGGCAGATACGCAGTATTTT. The whole variable domain, filled in from reference TRBV28 and TRBJ2-3, reads DVKVTQSSRYLVKRTGEKVFLECVQDMDHENMFWYRQDPGLGLRLIYFSYDVKMKEKGDIPEGYSVSREKKERFSLILESASTNQTSMYLCASSLPRAADTQYFGPGTRLTVL.

This clonotype has at least ten counts. V usage is TRBV6-5 and J usage is TRBJ2-2; 12 bases match TRBD2. The V gene's germline CDR1 is MNHEY and CDR2 SVGAGI. J was trimmed by 7 bases and V by 7 bases; bases with no gene match: 13. CDR3 length: 17 residues. The CDR3 loop reads CASTASGRADLVGELFF. The CDR3 DNA is TGTGCCAGCACGGCTAGCGGGAGGGCCGATCTCGTCGGGGAGCTGTTTTTT.

This clonotype was counted between two and nine times. This rearrangement joins TRBV27 to TRBJ2-1; 11 nucleotides agree with TRBD2. This CDR3 has 16 amino acids. The germline V gene has CDR1 MNHEY and CDR2 SMNVEV (reference sequence). With V trimmed by 4 bases and J by 8 bases, 10 bases remained unmatched. The CDR3 nucleotides read TGTGCCAGCAGTTCTTTAGCGGGAGGGCCTTTGGATGAGCAGTTCTTC. It codes for CASSSLAGGPLDEQFF.

This clonotype was recorded at least ten times. This rearrangement joins TRBV6-6 to TRBJ2-1, with TRBD2 as a possible D gene (6 bases). Germline V CDR1 and CDR2: MNHNY, SVGAGI (reference sequence). This CDR3 is 16 amino acids long. Trimming took 5 bases from V and 9 from J, leaving 23 bases between them. The CDR3 DNA sequence: TGTGCCAGCAGTCGTCGGGACTTGGCTCCGGGTTGTGAGCAGTTCTTC. Translated: CASSRRDLAPGCEQFF.

This clonotype has ten or more counts. This rearrangement joins TRBV7-9 to TRBJ2-7; 8 bases match TRBD1. The V segment lost 5 bases and the J segment 3 bases; nucleotides outside the gene matches: 6. CDR1 is SEHNR and CDR2 is FQNEAQ in the germline V gene (reference sequence). The CDR3 runs to 14 residues. For the CDR3, the DNA is TGTGCCAGCAGCCGCACCACAGGGGGCTACGAGCAGTACTTC. It codes for CASSRTTGGYEQYF. Drawing the rest from reference TRBV7-9 and TRBJ2-7, the complete variable domain is DTGVSQNPRHKITKRGQNVTFRCDPISEHNRLYWYRQTLGQGPEFLTYFQNEAQLEKSRLLSDRFSAERPKGSFSTLEIQRTEQGDSAMYLCASSRTTGGYEQYFGPGTRLTVT.

J is TRBJ2-2 and V is TRBV10-3, with D unresolved. The CDR3 has 18 amino acids. Germline CDR1 is ENHRY and CDR2 is SYGVKD. The V end lost 4 bases, the J end lost 2 bases, and 20 bases lay between the germline ends. The CDR3 loop reads CAISAAFNPVYNTGELFF. DNA of the CDR3: TGTGCCATCAGTGCTGCTTTCAATCCTGTATATAACACCGGGGAGCTGTTTTTT.

This clonotype was recorded at least ten times. CDR3 in DNA: TGCGCCAGCAGCATCAGGGGTATCTCCTACAATGAGCAGTTCTTC. It yields the protein CASSIRGISYNEQFF. This chain joins TRBV5-1 and TRBJ2-1; a weak D match, TRBD1 (6 bases). CDR3 length: 15 amino acids. Trimming took off 4 bases at V and 0 bases at J, with 11 bases between the two ends. The germline V gene has CDR1 SGHRS and CDR2 YFSETQ.

In this sample, this clonotype turned up many times. The chain couples TRBV6-2 or TRBV6-3 to TRBJ2-7; the D gene is possibly TRBD1 (5 bases). This CDR3 contains 11 residues. From germline, CDR1 is MNHEY and CDR2 SVGEGT. V was trimmed by 7 bases and J by 6 bases, leaving 10 bases between them. The CDR3 region is CASNLGAEQYF. CDR3 bases: TGTGCCAGCAACCTAGGGGCCGAGCAGTACTTC.

This clonotype was observed at least ten times. The chain is built from TRBV28 and TRBJ2-7; 8 bases fit TRBD1. Unmatched junction bases numbered 10, after V lost 6 bases and J lost 3 bases. Germline V gives CDR1 MDHEN, CDR2 SYDVKM. CDR3 length: 15 amino acids. DNA of the CDR3: TGTGCCAGCAGCCCAAGAACCACAGGGGGCTACGAGCAGTACTTC. As protein: CASSPRTTGGYEQYF.

This clonotype was counted a few times. This chain links TRBV4-1 with TRBJ2-7, with D unclear. CDR3 length equals 15 residues. Trimming took off 1 base at V and 7 bases at J, with 17 bases between the two ends. Looked up from germline, CDR1 is MGHRA and CDR2 is YSYEKL. The CDR3 loop is CASSQVQETTREQYF. The CDR3 DNA follows: TGCGCCAGCAGCCAAGTCCAGGAAACTACGAGAGAGCAGTACTTC.

The J gene is TRBJ2-3, the V gene TRBV6-5, with a weak D call TRBD2 (6 bases). Looked up from germline, CDR1 is MNHEY and CDR2 is SVGAGI. Deletions cut 2 bases from V and 2 bases from J, with 8 bases between. The CDR3 runs 14 residues. The CDR3 DNA follows: TGTGCCAGCAGTTACGGGGGGTCCACAGATACGCAGTATTTT. Amino acid sequence: CASSYGGSTDTQYF.